This T cell receptor (beta chain) was recorded in a study of response to subunit inactivated influenza vaccine. Study-level results: The authors offered the suggestion that each seasonal influenza vaccination recruits few new T cells.

This CDR3 contains 12 residues. Germline-derived CDR1 and CDR2 are MNHNY and SVGAGI (reference sequence). The ends lost 6 bases at V and 12 bases at J; junction bases unmatched: 6. This clonotype turned up a few times. Its specificity is not known. In TCRdb, the RT-PCR reads were re-called with MiXCR into one record per CDR3 protein. The sample consists of around 580,000 distinct CDR3 sequences, 10% to 15% of them appearing once. The sequence was collected from a middle-aged man who received an inactivated influenza vaccine. The rearrangement joins TRBV6-6 to TRBJ2-1, with TRBD2 identical over 9 bases. The specimen was PBMCs from blood, collected on the day of vaccination. The DNA of the CDR3 is TGTGCCAGCAGCCCTAGCGGGACCAGGCAGTTCTTC. It yields the protein CASSPSGTRQFF.